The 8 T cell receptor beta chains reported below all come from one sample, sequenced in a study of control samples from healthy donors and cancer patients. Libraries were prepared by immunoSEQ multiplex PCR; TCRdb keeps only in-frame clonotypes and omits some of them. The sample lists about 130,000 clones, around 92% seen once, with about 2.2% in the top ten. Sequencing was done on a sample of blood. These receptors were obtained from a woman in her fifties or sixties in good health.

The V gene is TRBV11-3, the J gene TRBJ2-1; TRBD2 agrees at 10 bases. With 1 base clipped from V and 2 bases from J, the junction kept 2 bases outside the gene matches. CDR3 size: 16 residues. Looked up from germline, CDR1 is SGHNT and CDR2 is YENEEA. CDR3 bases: TGTGCCAGCAGCTTAGGTCTAGCGGGGGCCTACAATGAGCAGTTCTTC. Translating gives CASSLGLAGAYNEQFF.

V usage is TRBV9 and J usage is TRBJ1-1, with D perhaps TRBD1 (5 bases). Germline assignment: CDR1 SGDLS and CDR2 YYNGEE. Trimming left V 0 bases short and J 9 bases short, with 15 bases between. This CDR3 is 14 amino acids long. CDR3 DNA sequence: TGTGCCAGCAGCGTAGGGGGGACTAGGGCTCAAGCTTTCTTT. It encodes CASSVGGTRAQAFF.

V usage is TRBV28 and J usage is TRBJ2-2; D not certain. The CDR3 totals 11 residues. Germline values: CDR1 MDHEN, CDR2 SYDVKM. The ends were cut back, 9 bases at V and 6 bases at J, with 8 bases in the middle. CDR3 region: CASQESGELFF. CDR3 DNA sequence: TGTGCCAGTCAGGAATCCGGGGAGCTGTTTTTT.

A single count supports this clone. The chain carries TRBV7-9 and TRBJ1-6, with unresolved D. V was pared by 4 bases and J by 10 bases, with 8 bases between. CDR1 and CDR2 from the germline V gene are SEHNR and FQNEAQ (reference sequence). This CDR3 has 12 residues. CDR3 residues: CASSYVGSPLHF. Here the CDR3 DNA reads TGTGCCAGCAGCTACGTGGGGTCACCCCTCCACTTT.

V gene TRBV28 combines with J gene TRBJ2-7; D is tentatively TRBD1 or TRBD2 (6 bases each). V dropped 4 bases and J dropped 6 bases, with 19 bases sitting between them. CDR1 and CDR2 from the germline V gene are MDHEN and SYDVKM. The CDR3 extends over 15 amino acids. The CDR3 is CASSSTGMGGSEQYF. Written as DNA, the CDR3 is TGTGCCAGCAGTTCAACAGGGATGGGGGGCTCCGAGCAGTACTTC.

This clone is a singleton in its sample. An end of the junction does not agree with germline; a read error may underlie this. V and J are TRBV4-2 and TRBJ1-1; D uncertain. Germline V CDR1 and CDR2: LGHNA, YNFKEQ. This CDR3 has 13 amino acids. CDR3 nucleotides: TGTGTCAGCAGCCAAGATGGACCCACTGAAGCTTTCTTT. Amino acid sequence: CVSSQDGPTEAFF.

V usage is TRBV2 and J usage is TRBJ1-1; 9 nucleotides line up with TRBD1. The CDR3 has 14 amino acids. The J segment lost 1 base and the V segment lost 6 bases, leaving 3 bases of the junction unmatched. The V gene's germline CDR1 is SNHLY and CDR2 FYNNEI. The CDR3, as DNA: TGTGCCAGCAGAGCGACAGGGGGGAACACTGAAGCTTTCTTT. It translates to CASRATGGNTEAFF.

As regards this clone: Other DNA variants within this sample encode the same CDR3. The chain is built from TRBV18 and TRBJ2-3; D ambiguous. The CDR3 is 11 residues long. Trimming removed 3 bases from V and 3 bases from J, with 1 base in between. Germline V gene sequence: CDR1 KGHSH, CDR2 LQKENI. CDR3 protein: CASSPTDTQYF. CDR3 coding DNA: TGTGCCAGCTCACCTACAGATACGCAGTATTTT.